This T cell receptor (beta chain) was captured in a study of metastatic and nonmetastatic thyroid tumors. Across the study: Repertoires were compared across blood and tumor or nodule tissue from malignant and benign thyroid patients. Broader study findings: Versus benign nodules, malignant thyroid tumors reportedly had significantly higher TCR beta diversity, in blood and tumor.

Every patient underwent thyroid surgery untreated. With 6 bases clipped from V and 3 bases from J, the junction kept 8 bases outside the gene matches. Looked up from germline, CDR1 is SGHDT and CDR2 is YYEEEE. This CDR3 contains 15 residues. This clone was seen only once. Its target is not known. Since a much larger clone is just one base distant, this may be a read error. Authors' data handling: Differences in CDR3 between clinicopathological groups were drawn on to build a classifier intended to discriminate distant-metastatic papillary thyroid cancer patients. MiXCR reprocessed the PCR reads for TCRdb. The authors' filters were not applied to this entry. Of about 39,000 clones in the sample, around 18% were seen once.

Sequenced: tumor tissue. This TCR was sampled from a female donor with papillary thyroid cancer or a benign thyroid nodule (not recorded which). Some clones in this sample may be carry-over from other donors' samples. The chain combines TRBV5-6 with TRBJ2-7, with 11 bases identical to TRBD1. The CDR3 loop is CASTPVGQGVYEQYF. The CDR3 coding sequence is TGTGCCAGCACCCCCGTGGGACAGGGGGTCTACGAGCAGTACTTC.